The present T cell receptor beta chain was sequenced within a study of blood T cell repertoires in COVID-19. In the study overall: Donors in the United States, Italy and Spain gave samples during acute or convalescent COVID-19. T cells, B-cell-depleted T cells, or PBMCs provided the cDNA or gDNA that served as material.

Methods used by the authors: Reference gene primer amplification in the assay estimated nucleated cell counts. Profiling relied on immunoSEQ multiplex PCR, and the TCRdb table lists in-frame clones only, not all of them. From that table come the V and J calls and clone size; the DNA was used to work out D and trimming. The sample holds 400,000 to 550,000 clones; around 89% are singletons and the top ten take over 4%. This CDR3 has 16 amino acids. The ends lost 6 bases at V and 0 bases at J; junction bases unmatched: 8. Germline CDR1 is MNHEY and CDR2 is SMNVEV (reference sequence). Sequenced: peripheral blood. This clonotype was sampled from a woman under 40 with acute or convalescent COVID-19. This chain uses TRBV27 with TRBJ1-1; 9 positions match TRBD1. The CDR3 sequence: CASRENRGRVNTEAFF. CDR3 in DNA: TGTGCCAGCAGAGAAAACAGGGGGCGCGTGAACACTGAAGCTTTCTTT.